The 27 T cell receptor beta chains presented below share a single source sample, sequenced in a study of CXCR3-negative and CXCR3-positive naive CD8 T cells. Libraries were UMI-labeled 5' RACE TRB cDNA. TCRdb reanalyzed the 5' RACE reads and collapses them to one entry per CDR3 protein, without DNA. The repertoire table contains roughly 24,000 distinct CDR3 sequences. Specimen: memory CD8+ T cells from blood. Receptor source: a human donor in good health. Some clones in this sample may be carry-over from other donors' samples.

The rearrangement joins TRBV4-2 to TRBJ2-1; TCRdb reports TRBD2, a call that lacks DNA to check it against. This CDR3 region has 14 residues. CDR1 LGHNA and CDR2 YNFKEQ come from the germline V gene. The CDR3 loop reads CASSQGQEVNEQFF.

The CDR3 region is CASSRGTGVSYEQYF. The gene calls are TRBV28 and TRBJ2-7; the TCRdb call, TRBD1, lacks DNA for checking. Germline V CDR1 and CDR2: MDHEN, SYDVKM. This CDR3 region has 15 residues.

The chain has TRBV12-3 or TRBV12-4 and TRBJ2-1; with no DNA, the TCRdb D assignment of TRBD1 cannot be verified. CDR3 length: 17 residues. CDR3 residues: CASDLPGHLSSYNEQFF.

The chain joins TRBV10-2 to TRBJ2-7. The germline gives CDR1 WSHSY, CDR2 SAAADI. This CDR3 has 12 residues. This CDR3 reads CASSESRYEQYF.

The chain has TRBV28 and TRBJ2-3; with no DNA, the TCRdb D assignment of TRBD2 cannot be verified. CDR3 length: 15 residues. Germline values: CDR1 MDHEN, CDR2 SYDVKM. CDR3 loop: CASSLRLVNTDTQYF.

The chain carries TRBV6-6 and TRBJ2-7; TCRdb names TRBD1, which stays unverified in the absence of DNA. Germline lookup yields CDR1 MNHNY and CDR2 SVGAGI (reference sequence). CDR3 size: 14 residues. CDR3 region: CASGQGQGAYEQYF.

This chain links TRBV20-1 with TRBJ2-1; TCRdb reports TRBD2, a call that lacks DNA to check it against. Germline CDR1 reads DFQATT; CDR2 reads SNEGSKA (reference sequence). CDR3 length equals 15 residues. This chain's CDR3 is CSASSGTSSYNEQFF.

The gene calls are TRBV27 and TRBJ1-1; TCRdb's D gene call, TRBD1, goes unchecked for lack of DNA. Germline loops: CDR1 MNHEY, CDR2 SMNVEV (reference sequence). This CDR3 comprises 13 residues. CDR3: CASSLLGGLGAFF.

This sequence joins TRBV29-1 and TRBJ2-7; the D call of TRBD2 rests on TCRdb alone, since no DNA is present to check it. The CDR3 has 18 amino acids. Per germline, CDR1 SQVTM and CDR2 ANQGSEA. The CDR3 protein is CSVETGLAGGSSSYEQYF.

The chain recombines TRBV27 with TRBJ2-3. The CDR3 has 11 residues. Germline assignment: CDR1 MNHEY and CDR2 SMNVEV (reference sequence). CDR3 loop: CASSSTDTQYF.

The rearrangement joins TRBV9 to TRBJ2-7. CDR1 and CDR2 (germline): SGDLS, YYNGEE. The CDR3 is made up of 11 amino acids. This chain's CDR3 is CASSTDYEQYF.

The rearrangement uses TRBV7-8 and TRBJ2-4; TCRdb lists TRBD2, though no DNA is available to test this call. The CDR3 covers 17 residues. CDR1 is SGHVS and CDR2 is FQNEAQ in the germline V gene. This chain's CDR3 is CASSLAPAGVSENIQYF.

The J gene is TRBJ2-7, the V gene TRBV28. The CDR3 spans 15 residues. Germline-derived CDR1 and CDR2 are MDHEN and SYDVKM. The CDR3 reads CASTPWTGASYEQYF.

The chain carries TRBV5-1 and TRBJ1-1. The CDR3 runs 14 residues. The germline V gene has CDR1 SGHRS and CDR2 YFSETQ. CDR3 residues: CASSWKEGNTEAFF.

The gene calls are TRBV19 and TRBJ2-5; lacking DNA, the TRBD2 call made by TCRdb goes unchecked. The CDR3 contains 15 residues. CDR1 and CDR2 from the germline V gene are LNHDA and SQIVND (reference sequence). The CDR3 is CASRPGLAVQETQYF.

This chain uses TRBV19 with TRBJ1-2. The germline gives CDR1 LNHDA, CDR2 SQIVND (reference sequence). The CDR3 has 11 amino acids. The CDR3: CASTADYGYTF.

CDR3 sequence reads: CASTPAGGEDTQYF. The chain links TRBV4-2 to TRBJ2-3; TCRdb gives TRBD2 as the D gene, but with no DNA this cannot be confirmed. CDR1 is LGHNA, CDR2 YNFKEQ, per germline. The CDR3 covers 14 residues.

The V call is TRBV7-8, the J call TRBJ2-3; TCRdb reports TRBD2, a call that lacks DNA to check it against. Germline CDR1 is SGHVS and CDR2 is FQNEAQ. This CDR3 comprises 15 residues. This CDR3 reads CASSSLAGGRDTQYF. Together with reference TRBV7-8 and TRBJ2-3, the CDR3 gives the full variable domain: GAGVSQSPRYKVAKRGQDVALRCDPISGHVSLFWYQQALGQGPEFLTYFQNEAQLDKSGLPSDRFFAERPEGSVSTLKIQRTQQEDSAVYLCASSSLAGGRDTQYFGPGTRLTVL.

The CDR3 sequence: CASSQLEGTGANVLTF. The chain employs TRBV4-3 and TRBJ2-6; TCRdb reports TRBD2, a call that lacks DNA to check it against. CDR3 length: 16 residues. In germline, CDR1 is LGHNA, CDR2 YSLEER.

This chain uses TRBV19 with TRBJ2-2; without DNA, the TCRdb call of TRBD2 cannot be checked. There are 17 residues in the CDR3. The germline V gene encodes CDR1 LNHDA and CDR2 SQIVND (reference sequence). The CDR3: CASSAGTSGGAHGELFF. Full variable domain (rest looked up from reference TRBV19 and TRBJ2-2): DGGITQSPKYLFRKEGQNVTLSCEQNLNHDAMYWYRQDPGQGLRLIYYSQIVNDFQKGDIAEGYSVSREKKESFPLTVTSAQKNPTAFYLCASSAGTSGGAHGELFFGEGSRLTVL.

The chain uses TRBV7-2 and TRBJ2-7; TCRdb lists TRBD1, though no DNA is available to test this call. This CDR3 spans 14 amino acids. Germline V gives CDR1 SGHTA, CDR2 FQGNSA. The CDR3: CASSLVGVGNEQYF.

The chain uses TRBV27 and TRBJ2-7; TCRdb gives TRBD1 as the D gene, but with no DNA this cannot be confirmed. The CDR3 runs 12 residues. Per the germline V gene, CDR1 is MNHEY and CDR2 is SMNVEV (reference sequence). The CDR3 spells CASGQGVNEQYF.

The CDR3 reads CASSPNRMNTGELFF. V usage is TRBV7-9 and J usage is TRBJ2-2; TCRdb designates TRBD1, a call that cannot be tested without DNA. The germline CDR1 and CDR2 sequences are SEHNR and FQNEAQ (reference sequence). CDR3 length equals 15 residues.

The chain has TRBV11-1 and TRBJ2-7; no DNA is available, so the TRBD1 call from TCRdb remains unchecked. CDR3 length equals 15 residues. Germline V gene sequence: CDR1 SGHAT, CDR2 FQDESV (reference sequence). CDR3 protein: CASSLERGPTYEQYF.

V is TRBV28 and J is TRBJ2-3; TCRdb lists TRBD1, though no DNA is available to test this call. CDR3 length: 17 amino acids. CDR1 is MDHEN, CDR2 SYDVKM, per germline. The CDR3 is CASSPLEEGGHTDTQYF.

The rearrangement joins TRBV29-1 to TRBJ2-7; checking the TCRdb D call of TRBD1 is not possible without DNA. The CDR3 spans 11 residues. Germline-derived CDR1 and CDR2 are SQVTM and ANQGSEA. The CDR3 loop is CSVDRDTEQYF.

V and J are TRBV29-1 and TRBJ2-7; TCRdb reports TRBD2, a call that lacks DNA to check it against. Germline V CDR1 and CDR2: SQVTM, ANQGSEA. CDR3 length equals 13 residues. The CDR3 protein is CSVLHGLRNEQYF.